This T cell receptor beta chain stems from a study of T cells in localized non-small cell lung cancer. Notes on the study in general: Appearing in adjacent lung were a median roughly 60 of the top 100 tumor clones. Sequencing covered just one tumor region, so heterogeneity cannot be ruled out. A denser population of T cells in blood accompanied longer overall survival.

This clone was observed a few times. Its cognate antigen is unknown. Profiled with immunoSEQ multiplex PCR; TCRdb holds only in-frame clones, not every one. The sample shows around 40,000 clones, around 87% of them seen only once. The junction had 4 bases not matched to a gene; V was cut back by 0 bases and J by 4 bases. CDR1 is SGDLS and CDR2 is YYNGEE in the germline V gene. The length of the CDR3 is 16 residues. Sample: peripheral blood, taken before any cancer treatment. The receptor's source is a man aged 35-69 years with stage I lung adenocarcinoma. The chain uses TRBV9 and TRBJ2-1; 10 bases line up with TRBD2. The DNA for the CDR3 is TGTGCCAGCAGCGTAGGGACTAGCGGATATTACAATGAGCAGTTCTTC. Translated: CASSVGTSGYYNEQFF.